These 6 T cell receptor beta chains were sequenced from one sample in a study of T cell changes during pregnancy in multiple sclerosis. The assay was immunoSEQ multiplex PCR, and TCRdb's table has in-frame clones only and misses some. This table holds tens of thousands of clones, about 88% found once. This sample comprised CD4+ T cells from peripheral blood mononuclear cells, obtained in the first trimester of pregnancy. The receptors derive from a female donor with multiple sclerosis, enrolled in a pregnancy study.

The chain joins TRBV4-2 to TRBJ1-1; no reliable D call. Germline CDR1 is LGHNA and CDR2 is YNFKEQ. The CDR3 is made up of 14 amino acids. The V gene lost 0 bases and the J gene lost 7 bases, with 12 bases spanning the gap. CDR3 DNA sequence: TGTGCCAGCAGCCAAGACTACGGGGATGTTGAAGCTTTCTTT. Protein product: CASSQDYGDVEAFF.

V gene TRBV4-3 combines with J gene TRBJ1-6, with TRBD1 as a possible D gene (5 bases). There are 17 residues in the CDR3. V dropped 1 base and J dropped 2 bases, with 12 bases sitting between them. Germline CDR1 LGHNA, CDR2 YSLEER. CDR3 amino acids: CASSQGGRGTYNSPLHF. The CDR3, as DNA: TGCGCCAGCAGCCAAGGAGGAAGGGGAACCTATAATTCACCCCTCCACTTT.

The chain recombines TRBV5-4 with TRBJ2-7; the match to TRBD2 covers 8 bases. Germline CDR1 is SGHNT and CDR2 is YYREEE (reference sequence). With 4 bases clipped from V and 3 bases from J, the junction kept 9 bases outside the gene matches. This CDR3 is 15 amino acids long. Here the CDR3 DNA reads TGTGCCAGCAGCCCCGGTGCGCTAGCGGGCTACGAGCAGTACTTC. Protein: CASSPGALAGYEQYF.

Only a few counts were recorded for this clone. V is TRBV20-1 and J is TRBJ2-7; unclear D gene. The CDR3 is 11 amino acids. The V gene lost 3 bases and the J gene lost 5 bases, with 8 bases spanning the gap. Germline V gives CDR1 DFQATT, CDR2 SNEGSKA (reference sequence). The CDR3 reads CSASGGHEQYF. CDR3 coding DNA: TGCAGTGCTAGTGGCGGCCACGAGCAGTACTTC.

The chain recombines TRBV6-1 with TRBJ2-3; 8 bases are shared with TRBD1. The CDR3 runs to 13 residues. In germline, CDR1 is MNHNS, CDR2 SASEGT. Trimming removed 4 bases from V and 4 bases from J; junction bases left unmatched: 1. In DNA form, the CDR3 reads TGTGCCAGCAGTGTGGACAGGGCAGATACGCAGTATTTT. Protein sequence: CASSVDRADTQYF.

The V and J genes are TRBV29-1 and TRBJ1-2; D is unresolved. Between the trimmed V and J ends, which lost 1 base and 8 bases, there was a span of 11 bases. Germline CDR1 is SQVTM and CDR2 is ANQGSEA. The CDR3 runs to 12 residues. For the CDR3, the DNA is TGCAGCGTTGAAGGGGCGGCGGGAGGCTACACCTTC. Translation gives CSVEGAAGGYTF.